This T cell receptor (beta chain) comes out of a study of T cell responses to AZD1222 COVID-19 vaccine. Regarding the study as a whole: It should be noted that donors were predominantly white British and more often female, and clonal diversity was possibly underestimated. Once two AZD1222 doses were given, Spike-specific TCR breadth and depth went up. Spike-wide coverage was observed for vaccine-associated CD4 TCRs, with dominant responses at 160-218 and 743-854.

Trimming took off 2 bases at V and 0 bases at J, with 4 bases between the two ends. This CDR3 is 13 amino acids long. Generated by immunoSEQ multiplex PCR, the TCRdb table keeps only in-frame clones and is missing some. Among some 150,000 clones listed, 88% were seen once. This clone was recorded only once. Its cognate antigen is unknown. Sequencing was performed on peripheral blood, taken on day 0 of MenACWY control vaccination. The sequence was obtained from an adult in good health. The gene calls are TRBV23-1 and TRBJ1-1; D not resolved. TRBV23-1 is given ORF status, its function remaining uncertain. CDR3 protein: CASSQGVNTEAFF. For the CDR3, the DNA is TGCGCCAGCAGTCAAGGGGTGAACACTGAAGCTTTCTTT.